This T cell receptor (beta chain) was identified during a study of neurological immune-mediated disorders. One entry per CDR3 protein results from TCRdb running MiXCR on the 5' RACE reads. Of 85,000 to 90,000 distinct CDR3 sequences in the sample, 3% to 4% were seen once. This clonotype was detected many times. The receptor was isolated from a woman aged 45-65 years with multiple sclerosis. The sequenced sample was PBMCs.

CDR3 bases: TGTGCCAGCAGCTCGGGGACAGGGGGCACAGATACGCAGTATTTT. It specifies CASSSGTGGTDTQYF. This chain uses TRBV7-3 with TRBJ2-3; 10 bases line up with TRBD1. The germline V gene has CDR1 SGHTA and CDR2 FQGTGA. This CDR3 is built from 15 residues. Unmatched junction bases numbered 2, after V lost 4 bases and J lost 1 base.